This T cell receptor (beta chain) was recorded in a study of CD8+ T cells in alopecia areata. Study-wide points: Scalp clonality and expanded CD8+ clones among the top 100 showed significant decreases with tofacitinib.

The authors extracted RNA and reverse transcribed it into cDNA as the sequencing template. Here immunoSEQ multiplex PCR was the method, and the copy in TCRdb shows in-frame clones only, minus some. The sample contains about 290,000 clones, nearly 60% of which appear only once. In regard to this clone: Its matching antigen is unknown.

The CDR3 runs 14 residues. Germline CDR1 MNHEY, CDR2 SVGAGI. Trimming took off 4 bases at V and 1 base at J, with 10 bases between the two ends. The treatment here: oral pan-JAK inhibitor, 5-10 mg twice daily. Sample: CD4+ T cells sorted from blood, taken at week 24, from a patient treated with tofacitinib. The clonotype was recovered from a human donor with alopecia areata. The chain is built from TRBV6-5 and TRBJ1-1, with D unclear. DNA of the CDR3: TGTGCCAGCAGTTCAAAAGGCGGGAACACTGAAGCTTTCTTT. Its translation is CASSSKGGNTEAFF.